This TCR beta chain was captured by sequencing in a study of blood T cell repertoires in COVID-19. Study-wide context: Acute and convalescent COVID-19 specimens originated in the United States, Italy and Spain. T cells, B-cell-depleted T cells, or PBMCs supplied cDNA or gDNA.

CDR3 length: 18 amino acids. Deletions cut 0 bases from V and 7 bases from J, with 21 bases between. CDR1 MNHEY and CDR2 SVGEGT come from the germline V gene. Per the authors' pipeline: Nucleated cell counts were estimated from reference gene primer amplification. TCRdb's copy holds only in-frame clones and misses some; the assay was immunoSEQ multiplex PCR. V and J calls and clone size follow that table, whereas D and trimming were derived from the DNA. The profile shows over 250,000 clones, 83% of them singletons. The sequencing input was peripheral blood. This receptor was taken from a woman in her forties or fifties who had recovered from COVID-19. V gene TRBV6-2 or TRBV6-3 combines with J gene TRBJ1-4; maybe TRBD1 (5 bases). CDR3: CASSYSWSVKGRREKLFF. CDR3 sequence (DNA): TGTGCCAGCAGTTACTCGTGGTCGGTAAAGGGGAGGCGTGAAAAACTGTTTTTT.